Listed here are 21 T cell receptor beta chains from one sample, sequenced in a study of T cell responses to AZD1222 COVID-19 vaccine. The table came from immunoSEQ multiplex PCR; TCRdb's copy has only in-frame clones and leaves some out. The sample yields about 79,000 clones, around 80% seen once. Sequencing used peripheral blood, obtained on day 0 of AZD1222 vaccination. These receptors all stem from an adult in good health.

The chain has TRBV20-1 and TRBJ2-7; possibly TRBD1 for D (5 bases). This CDR3 has 11 residues. Germline-derived CDR1 and CDR2 are DFQATT and SNEGSKA (reference sequence). Deletions cut 2 bases from V and 3 bases from J, with 5 bases between. CDR3 bases: TGCAGTGCTAGAACAGGCTACGAGCAGTACTTC. Its protein product is CSARTGYEQYF.

V and J are TRBV11-2 and TRBJ1-3; D is possibly TRBD1 (5 bases). Trimming shortened V by 0 bases and J by 6 bases, and 12 bases separated the two germline ends. CDR3 length equals 15 residues. Germline assignment: CDR1 SGHAT and CDR2 FQNNGV. This chain's CDR3 is CASSLDGRAPNTIYF. In nucleotides, the CDR3 is TGTGCCAGCAGCTTAGACGGCAGGGCGCCAAACACCATATATTTT.

This clone was seen a few times. The J gene is TRBJ1-1, the V gene TRBV30; TRBD1 agrees at 7 bases. This CDR3 has 13 amino acids. Germline V gene data show CDR1 as GTSNPN and CDR2 as SVGIG (reference sequence). Losses at the gene ends were 2 bases for V and 4 bases for J; bases not matched to a gene: 4. Written as DNA, the CDR3 is TGTGCCTGGAGTCTGACAGGGAGCACTGAAGCTTTCTTT. Its protein is CAWSLTGSTEAFF.

This clone has only a few counts. The chain combines TRBV19 with TRBJ1-5, with a tentative D call TRBD1 (5 bases). This CDR3 has 15 amino acids. V lost 3 bases to trimming and J lost 6 bases, with 15 bases between them. CDR1 LNHDA and CDR2 SQIVND come from the germline V gene (reference sequence). In nucleotides, the CDR3 is TGTGCCAGTAGTATGGGAGGGGCGGGCGCTCAGCCCCAGCATTTT. Residues: CASSMGGAGAQPQHF.

This clone appeared a few times. The chain is built from TRBV29-1 and TRBJ2-3; D possibly matches TRBD1 or TRBD2 (7 bases each). The V gene's germline CDR1 is SQVTM and CDR2 ANQGSEA. The CDR3 runs to 15 residues. V was shortened by 6 bases and J by 3 bases, with 19 bases between the two germline ends. The CDR3, as DNA: TGCAGCGTAGACCGTGACAGGGAGGGGACAGATACGCAGTATTTT. It codes for CSVDRDREGTDTQYF.

The V gene is TRBV5-6, the J gene TRBJ2-5, with 11 bases fitting TRBD1. Germline CDR1 is SGHDT and CDR2 is YYEEEE. The CDR3 totals 16 residues. Unmatched junction bases numbered 5, after V lost 3 bases and J lost 1 base. The CDR3: CASSSDRGLIQETQYF. Written as DNA, the CDR3 is TGTGCCAGCAGCTCGGACAGGGGGCTTATCCAAGAGACCCAGTACTTC.

The chain couples TRBV19 to TRBJ2-1, with D unclear. V was trimmed by 9 bases and J by 5 bases, leaving 14 bases between them. The CDR3 totals 13 residues. The germline CDR1 and CDR2 sequences are LNHDA and SQIVND (reference sequence). CDR3 bases: TGTGCCAGCCGAGCAACAGACCACAATGAGCAGTTCTTC. This encodes CASRATDHNEQFF.

This clone occurred once. The J gene is TRBJ2-7, the V gene TRBV4-2; the D is unclear. V lost 4 bases and J 1 base, leaving 14 bases between the germline ends. This CDR3 has 15 amino acids. Germline assignment: CDR1 LGHNA and CDR2 YNFKEQ. In DNA, the CDR3 is TGTGCCAGCAGCCGAGAGTCACTCTCGTCCTACGAGCAGTACTTC. Its protein is CASSRESLSSYEQYF.

The gene calls are TRBV19 and TRBJ1-5; TRBD1 might be the D (5 bases). V shed 5 bases and J shed 6 bases, with 14 bases lying between them. Germline CDR1 is LNHDA and CDR2 is SQIVND (reference sequence). The CDR3 totals 14 residues. The CDR3 sequence: CASSFTGNAQPQHF. CDR3 DNA sequence: TGTGCCAGTAGTTTTACAGGAAATGCTCAGCCCCAGCATTTT.

This clone appeared a few times. V is TRBV10-1 and J is TRBJ2-1; D is possibly TRBD2 (5 bases). Germline V CDR1 and CDR2: WNHNN, SYGVQD (reference sequence). Trimming stripped 2 bases from V and 3 bases from J, with 8 bases between. CDR3 length: 14 amino acids. Here the CDR3 reads CASSEEGLYNEQFF. CDR3 coding DNA: TGCGCCAGCAGTGAGGAGGGCCTCTACAATGAGCAGTTCTTC.

This clone was picked up one time. The J gene is TRBJ1-2, the V gene TRBV30; D possibly corresponds to TRBD1 (6 bases). V shed 3 bases and J shed 4 bases, with 15 bases lying between them. The CDR3 runs to 14 residues. Germline CDR1 and CDR2: GTSNPN and SVGIG (reference sequence). The chain's CDR3 is CAWSPTGTGYGYTF. Here the CDR3 DNA reads TGTGCCTGGAGCCCTACAGGGACGGGCTATGGCTACACCTTC.

The V call is TRBV5-6, the J call TRBJ1-1; possible D gene TRBD1, 5 bases. V was shortened by 7 bases and J by 2 bases, with 18 bases between the two germline ends. Germline V gene lookup returns CDR1 SGHDT and CDR2 YYEEEE. The CDR3 runs to 15 residues. This CDR3 reads CASGPTLWGNTEAFF. The CDR3 DNA follows: TGTGCCAGCGGCCCGACGCTCTGGGGCAACACTGAAGCTTTCTTT. Variable domain in full (rest from reference TRBV5-6 and TRBJ1-1): DAGVTQSPTHLIKTRGQQVTLRCSPKSGHDTVSWYQQALGQGPQFIFQYYEEEERQRGNFPDRFSGHQFPNYSSELNVNALLLGDSALYLCASGPTLWGNTEAFFGQGTRLTVV.

The chain couples TRBV2 to TRBJ2-5, with D possibly matching TRBD2 (6 bases). The length of the CDR3 is 15 residues. Trimming shortened V by 1 base and J by 5 bases, and 14 bases separated the two germline ends. Germline assignment: CDR1 SNHLY and CDR2 FYNNEI. This CDR3 is CASSEGRASLETQYF. The CDR3 DNA is TGTGCCAGCAGTGAAGGGAGGGCCTCCTTGGAGACCCAGTACTTC.

This chain links TRBV6-4 with TRBJ2-2; D remains ambiguous. The ends were cut back, 6 bases at V and 6 bases at J, with 11 bases in the middle. The CDR3 totals 13 residues. Germline V gene sequence: CDR1 MRHNA, CDR2 SNTAGT. CDR3 nucleotide sequence: TGTGCCAGCAGGGAGTCTAAAGCCGGGGAGCTGTTTTTT. Its translation is CASRESKAGELFF.

J is TRBJ1-2 and V is TRBV5-6; D unclear. This CDR3 has 15 residues. V was cut by 4 bases and J by 3 bases, with 16 bases left in between. In germline, CDR1 is SGHDT, CDR2 YYEEEE. CDR3 DNA: TGTGCCAGCAGCCCAGGTGTGGGTTTATACTATGGCTACACCTTC. Translated: CASSPGVGLYYGYTF.

CDR3 sequence reads: CASAPTVQGSPLHF. CDR3 DNA sequence: TGTGCCAGCGCCCCAACGGTTCAGGGTTCACCCCTCCACTTT. The rearrangement uses TRBV4-2 and TRBJ1-6; perhaps TRBD1 as D (5 bases). The CDR3 loop spans 14 amino acids. Germline CDR1 is LGHNA and CDR2 is YNFKEQ. The V end was cut by 8 bases, the J end by 9 bases, with 17 bases between.

The CDR3 loop is CASSDSRGATEAFF. The CDR3, as DNA: TGCGCCAGCAGTGATAGTCGGGGGGCCACTGAAGCTTTCTTT. The chain couples TRBV10-2 to TRBJ1-1; D may be TRBD1 (6 bases). There are 14 residues in the CDR3. V dropped 3 bases and J dropped 4 bases, with 12 bases sitting between them. The V gene's germline CDR1 is WSHSY and CDR2 SAAADI.

The V gene is TRBV4-2, the J gene TRBJ1-3; 7 nucleotides agree with TRBD1. The germline gives CDR1 LGHNA, CDR2 YNFKEQ. V dropped 1 base and J dropped 2; count of bases not matched to a gene: 5. The length of the CDR3 is 16 residues. DNA for the CDR3: TGTGCCAGCAGCCAAGCGACAGGGACTGCTGGAAACACCATATATTTT. It codes for CASSQATGTAGNTIYF.

J is TRBJ1-1 and V is TRBV2, with D perhaps matching TRBD1 (5 bases). The CDR3 totals 15 residues. Germline V gives CDR1 SNHLY, CDR2 FYNNEI. Trimming removed 5 bases at V and 4 bases at J, with 17 bases between. The CDR3 reads CASSIRGIGGTEAFF. CDR3 coding DNA: TGTGCCAGCAGTATCCGGGGCATAGGCGGCACTGAAGCTTTCTTT.

The chain joins TRBV5-1 to TRBJ2-2; possibly TRBD1 or TRBD2 for D (5 bases each). The ends were cut back, 4 bases at V and 4 bases at J, with 14 bases in the middle. Germline loops: CDR1 SGHRS, CDR2 YFSETQ. This CDR3 is built from 15 residues. Written as DNA, the CDR3 is TGCGCCAGCAGCCTCAAAGGGACGGGCACCGGGGAGCTGTTTTTT. This gives the protein CASSLKGTGTGELFF.

V usage is TRBV5-4 and J usage is TRBJ1-1; no clear D gene. V lost 4 bases and J 1 base, leaving 8 bases between the germline ends. The germline CDR1 and CDR2 sequences are SGHNT and YYREEE (reference sequence). The CDR3 has 13 amino acids. In DNA, the CDR3 is TGTGCCAGCAGCCGGACGGAGAACACTGAAGCTTTCTTT. This gives the protein CASSRTENTEAFF.